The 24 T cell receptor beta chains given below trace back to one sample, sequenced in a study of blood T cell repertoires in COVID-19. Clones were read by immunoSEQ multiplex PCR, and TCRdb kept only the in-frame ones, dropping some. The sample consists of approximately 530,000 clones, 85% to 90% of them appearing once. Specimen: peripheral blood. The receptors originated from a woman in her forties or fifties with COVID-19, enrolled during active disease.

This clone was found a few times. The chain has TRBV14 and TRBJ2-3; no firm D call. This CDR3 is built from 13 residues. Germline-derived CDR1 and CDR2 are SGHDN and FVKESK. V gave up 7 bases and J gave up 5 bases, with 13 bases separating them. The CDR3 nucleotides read TGTGCCAGCAACCTCCTCCAGCGAGATACGCAGTATTTT. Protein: CASNLLQRDTQYF.

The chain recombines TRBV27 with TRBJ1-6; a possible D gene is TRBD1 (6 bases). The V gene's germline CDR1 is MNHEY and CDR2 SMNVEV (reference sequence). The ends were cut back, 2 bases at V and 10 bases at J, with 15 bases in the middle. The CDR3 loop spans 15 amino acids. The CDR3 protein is CASSLTQGIYSPLHF. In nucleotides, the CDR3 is TGTGCCAGCAGTTTAACACAGGGAATATACTCACCCCTCCACTTT.

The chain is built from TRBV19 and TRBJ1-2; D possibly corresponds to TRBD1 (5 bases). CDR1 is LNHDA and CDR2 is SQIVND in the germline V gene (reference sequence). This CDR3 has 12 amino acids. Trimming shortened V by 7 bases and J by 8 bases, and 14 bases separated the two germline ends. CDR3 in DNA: TGTGCCAGTACCCTCGACAGAGGCGGCTACACCTTC. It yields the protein CASTLDRGGYTF.

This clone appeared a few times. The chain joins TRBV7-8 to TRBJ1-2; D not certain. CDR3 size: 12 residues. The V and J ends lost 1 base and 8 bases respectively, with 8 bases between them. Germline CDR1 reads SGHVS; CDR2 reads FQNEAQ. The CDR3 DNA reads TGTGCCAGCAGCTTAGACCTACGGGGCTACACCTTC. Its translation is CASSLDLRGYTF.

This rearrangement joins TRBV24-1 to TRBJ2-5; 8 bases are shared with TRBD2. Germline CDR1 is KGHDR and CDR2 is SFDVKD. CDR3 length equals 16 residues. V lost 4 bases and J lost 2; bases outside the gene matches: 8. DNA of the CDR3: TGTGCCACCAGTGACCCCTCCCGGGGGGGACAAGAGACCCAGTACTTC. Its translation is CATSDPSRGGQETQYF.

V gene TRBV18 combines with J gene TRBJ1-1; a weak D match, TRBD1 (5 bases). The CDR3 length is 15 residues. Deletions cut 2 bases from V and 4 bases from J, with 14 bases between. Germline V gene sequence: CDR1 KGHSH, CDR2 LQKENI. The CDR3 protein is CASSPSTGGSTEAFF. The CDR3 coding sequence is TGTGCCAGCTCACCATCGACCGGGGGGAGCACTGAAGCTTTCTTT.

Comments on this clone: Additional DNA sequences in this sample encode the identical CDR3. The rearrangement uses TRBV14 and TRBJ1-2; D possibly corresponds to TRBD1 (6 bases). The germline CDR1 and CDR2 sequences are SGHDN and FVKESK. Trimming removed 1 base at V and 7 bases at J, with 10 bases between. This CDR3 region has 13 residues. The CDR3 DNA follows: TGTGCCAGCAGCCAAGGGCGGGGGGCTGGCTACACCTTC. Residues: CASSQGRGAGYTF.

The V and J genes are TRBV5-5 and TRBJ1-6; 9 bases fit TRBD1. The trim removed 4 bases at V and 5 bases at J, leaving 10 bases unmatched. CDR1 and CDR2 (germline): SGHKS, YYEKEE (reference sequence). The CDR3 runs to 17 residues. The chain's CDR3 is CASSRTLTGGDNSPLHF. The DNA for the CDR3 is TGTGCCAGCAGCCGAACCCTAACAGGGGGCGATAATTCACCCCTCCACTTT. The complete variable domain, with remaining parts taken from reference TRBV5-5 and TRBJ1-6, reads DAGVTQSPTHLIKTRGQQVTLRCSPISGHKSVSWYQQVLGQGPQFIFQYYEKEERGRGNFPDRFSARQFPNYSSELNVNALLLGDSALYLCASSRTLTGGDNSPLHFGNGTRLTVT.

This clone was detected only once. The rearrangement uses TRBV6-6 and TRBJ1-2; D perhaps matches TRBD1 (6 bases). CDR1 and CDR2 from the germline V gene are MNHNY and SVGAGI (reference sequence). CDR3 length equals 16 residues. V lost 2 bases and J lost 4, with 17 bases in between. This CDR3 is CASSYDPTGTPYGYTF. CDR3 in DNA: TGTGCCAGCAGTTACGACCCGACAGGTACCCCCTATGGCTACACCTTC.

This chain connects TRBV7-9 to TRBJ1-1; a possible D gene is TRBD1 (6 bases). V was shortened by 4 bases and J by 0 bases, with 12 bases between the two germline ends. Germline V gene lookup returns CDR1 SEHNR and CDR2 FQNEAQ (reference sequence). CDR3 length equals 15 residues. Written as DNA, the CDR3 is TGTGCCAGCAGCTCTTGGACAGCAGTGAACACTGAAGCTTTCTTT. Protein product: CASSSWTAVNTEAFF.

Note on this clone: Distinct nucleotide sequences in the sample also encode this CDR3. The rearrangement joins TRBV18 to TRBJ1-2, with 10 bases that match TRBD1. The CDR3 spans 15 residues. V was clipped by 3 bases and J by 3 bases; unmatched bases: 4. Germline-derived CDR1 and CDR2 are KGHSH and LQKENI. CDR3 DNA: TGTGCCAGCTCACCCGGGACAGGGGTCGACTATGGCTACACCTTC. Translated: CASSPGTGVDYGYTF.

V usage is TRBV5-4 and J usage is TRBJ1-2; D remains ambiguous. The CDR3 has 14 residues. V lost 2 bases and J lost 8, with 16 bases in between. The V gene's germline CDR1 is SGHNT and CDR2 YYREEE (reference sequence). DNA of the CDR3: TGTGCCAGCAGCTTTAACACGCCATACCAGGGCTACACCTTC. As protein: CASSFNTPYQGYTF.

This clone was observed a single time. CDR3 in amino acids: CASKGVKNGYTF. In DNA form, the CDR3 reads TGTGCCAGCAAAGGGGTCAAGAATGGCTACACCTTC. J is TRBJ1-2 and V is TRBV2, with a tentative D call TRBD1 (5 bases). The germline gives CDR1 SNHLY, CDR2 FYNNEI. The CDR3 length is 12 residues. V lost 7 bases and J lost 6, with 12 bases in between.

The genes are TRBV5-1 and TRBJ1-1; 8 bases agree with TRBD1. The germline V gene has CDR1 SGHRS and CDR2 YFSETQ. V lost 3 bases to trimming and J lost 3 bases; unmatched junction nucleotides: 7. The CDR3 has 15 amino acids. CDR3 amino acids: CASSSGKQGDTEAFF. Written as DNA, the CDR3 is TGCGCCAGCAGCTCAGGAAAACAGGGGGACACTGAAGCTTTCTTT. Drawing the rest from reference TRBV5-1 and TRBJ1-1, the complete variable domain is KAGVTQTPRYLIKTRGQQVTLSCSPISGHRSVSWYQQTPGQGLQFLFEYFSETQRNKGNFPGRFSGRQFSNSRSEMNVSTLELGDSALYLCASSSGKQGDTEAFFGQGTRLTVV.

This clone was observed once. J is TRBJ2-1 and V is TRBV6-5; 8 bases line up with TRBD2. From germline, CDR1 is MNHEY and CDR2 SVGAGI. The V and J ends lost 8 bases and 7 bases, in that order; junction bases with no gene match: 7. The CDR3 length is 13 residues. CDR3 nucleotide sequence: TGTGCCAGCTTGGGACTAGGGGGGAATGAGCAGTTCTTC. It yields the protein CASLGLGGNEQFF.

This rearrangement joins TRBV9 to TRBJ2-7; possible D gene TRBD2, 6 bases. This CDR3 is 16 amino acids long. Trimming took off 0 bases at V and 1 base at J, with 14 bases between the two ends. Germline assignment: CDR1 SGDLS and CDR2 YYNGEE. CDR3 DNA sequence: TGTGCCAGCAGCGTAGCTGGGGGGTTGACATCCTACGAGCAGTACTTC. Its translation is CASSVAGGLTSYEQYF.

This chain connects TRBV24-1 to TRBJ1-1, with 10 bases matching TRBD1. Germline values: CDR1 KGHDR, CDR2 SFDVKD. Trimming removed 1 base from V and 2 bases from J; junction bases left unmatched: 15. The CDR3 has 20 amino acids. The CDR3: CATSDFQLRDRGRKNTEAFF. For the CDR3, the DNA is TGTGCCACCAGTGATTTCCAGTTGAGGGACAGGGGCCGGAAAAACACTGAAGCTTTCTTT.

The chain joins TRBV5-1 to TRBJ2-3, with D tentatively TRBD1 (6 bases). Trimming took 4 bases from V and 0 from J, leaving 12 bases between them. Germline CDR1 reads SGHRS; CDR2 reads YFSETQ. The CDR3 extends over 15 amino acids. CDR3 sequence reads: CASSTGQTSTDTQYF. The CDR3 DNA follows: TGCGCCAGCAGCACCGGACAGACTAGCACAGATACGCAGTATTTT.

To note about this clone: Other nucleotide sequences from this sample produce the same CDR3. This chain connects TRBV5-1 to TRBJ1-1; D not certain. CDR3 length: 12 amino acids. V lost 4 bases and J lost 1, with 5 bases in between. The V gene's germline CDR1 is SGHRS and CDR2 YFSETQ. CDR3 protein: CASSRGNTEAFF. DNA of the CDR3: TGCGCCAGCAGCCGGGGGAACACTGAAGCTTTCTTT.

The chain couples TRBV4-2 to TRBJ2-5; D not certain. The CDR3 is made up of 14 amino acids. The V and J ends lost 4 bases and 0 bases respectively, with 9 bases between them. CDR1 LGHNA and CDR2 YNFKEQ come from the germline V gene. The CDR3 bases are TGTGCCAGCAGCCTAGCAACCGACCAAGAGACCCAGTACTTC. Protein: CASSLATDQETQYF.

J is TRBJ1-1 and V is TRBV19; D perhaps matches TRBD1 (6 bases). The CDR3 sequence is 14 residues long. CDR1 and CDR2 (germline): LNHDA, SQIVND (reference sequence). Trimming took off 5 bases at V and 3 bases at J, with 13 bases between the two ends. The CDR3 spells CASSPGDGDTEAFF. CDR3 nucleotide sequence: TGTGCCAGTAGTCCAGGGGACGGGGACACTGAAGCTTTCTTT.

The CDR3 DNA is TGTGCCAGCAGAGGACTAGCGGGGGTCTGGAAGGAGACCCAGTACTTC. Translation gives CASRGLAGVWKETQYF. The V call is TRBV27, the J call TRBJ2-5, with TRBD2 identical over 13 bases. Germline trimming cut 6 bases from V and 5 bases from J; bases unmatched to any gene: 9. The V gene's germline CDR1 is MNHEY and CDR2 SMNVEV (reference sequence). This CDR3 is 16 amino acids long.

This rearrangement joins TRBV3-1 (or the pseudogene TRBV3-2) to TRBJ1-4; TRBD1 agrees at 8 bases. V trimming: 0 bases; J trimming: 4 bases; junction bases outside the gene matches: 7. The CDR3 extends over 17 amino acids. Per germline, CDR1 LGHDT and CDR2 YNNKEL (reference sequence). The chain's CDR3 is CASSQDTGGQGNEKLFF. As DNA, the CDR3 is TGTGCCAGCAGCCAAGACACCGGAGGACAGGGTAATGAAAAACTGTTTTTT.

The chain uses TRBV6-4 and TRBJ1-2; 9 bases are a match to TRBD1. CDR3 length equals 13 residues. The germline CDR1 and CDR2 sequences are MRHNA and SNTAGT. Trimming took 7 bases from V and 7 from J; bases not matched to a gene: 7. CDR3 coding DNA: TGTGCCAGCAACCCGGGACAGGGCTCTGGCTACACCTTC. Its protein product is CASNPGQGSGYTF.